The 14 T cell receptor beta chains below all came from one sample that was sequenced in a study of OX40 agonist ivuxolimab in advanced cancers. Profiled with immunoSEQ multiplex PCR; TCRdb holds only in-frame clones, not every one. The table lists tens of thousands of clones, 70% to 90% of them singletons. The material sequenced was CD4+ or CD8+ T cells sorted from blood, taken in a trial of the OX40 agonist ivuxolimab. The receptors were gathered from an adult with an advanced solid tumor such as melanoma, head and neck, liver or kidney cancer.

In this sample, this clone turned up once. The chain recombines TRBV9 with TRBJ2-5, with 11 bases fitting TRBD2. The end of the DNA fits TRBJ2-7 better, so the J call may be wrong. The CDR3 runs to 16 residues. Germline-derived CDR1 and CDR2 are SGDLS and YYNGEE. CDR3 in DNA: TGTGCCAGCAGCGTAGGACTAGCGGGACCCTCCTACGAGCAGTACTTC. Protein: CASSVGLAGPSYEQYF.

This sequence joins TRBV27 and TRBJ2-7, with TRBD2 matching 7 bases. CDR3 size: 13 residues. Trimming took 4 bases from V and 5 from J; bases not matched to a gene: 5. Germline V CDR1 and CDR2: MNHEY, SMNVEV (reference sequence). CDR3 DNA sequence: TGTGCCAGCAGTTATCGCGGGAGAAACGAGCAGTACTTC. Translating it yields CASSYRGRNEQYF.

This clone has a handful of counts. The chain employs TRBV19 and TRBJ2-7; D tentatively fits TRBD1 or TRBD2 (5 bases each). This CDR3 contains 11 residues. Between the trimmed V and J ends, which lost 4 bases and 7 bases, there was a span of 8 bases. Germline V gene sequence: CDR1 LNHDA, CDR2 SQIVND (reference sequence). The CDR3 region has the DNA TGTGCCAGTAGTACAGGGAGAGAGCAGTACTTC. Encoded protein: CASSTGREQYF.

This rearrangement joins TRBV11-2 to TRBJ2-7, with D possibly being TRBD1 or TRBD2 (5 bases each). Trimming took 6 bases from V and 0 from J, leaving 15 bases between them. The germline gives CDR1 SGHAT, CDR2 FQNNGV. The CDR3 is 15 residues long. In DNA, the CDR3 is TGTGCCAGCAGGTTTGGGGCGGGTCCCTCCTACGAGCAGTACTTC. Translating gives CASRFGAGPSYEQYF. Filled out from reference TRBV11-2 and TRBJ2-7, the complete variable domain reads EAGVAQSPRYKIIEKRQSVAFWCNPISGHATLYWYQQILGQGPKLLIQFQNNGVVDDSQLPKDRFSAERLKGVDSTLKIQPAKLEDSAVYLCASRFGAGPSYEQYFGPGTRLTVT.

V usage is TRBV11-3 and J usage is TRBJ1-1; 7 bases line up with TRBD1. V was clipped by 1 base and J by 2 bases; unmatched bases: 7. Germline loops: CDR1 SGHNT, CDR2 YENEEA. The CDR3 has 16 residues. For the CDR3, the DNA is TGTGCCAGCAGCTTAGGTGTAGGGACAGTAAACACTGAAGCTTTCTTT. Encoded protein: CASSLGVGTVNTEAFF.

This clone was seen once. The chain joins TRBV11-2 to TRBJ2-7, with 8 positions matching TRBD2. This CDR3 spans 15 amino acids. The ends lost 1 base at V and 3 bases at J; junction bases unmatched: 5. CDR1 is SGHAT, CDR2 FQNNGV, per germline. Here the CDR3 reads CASSLARTSNYEQYF. DNA of the CDR3: TGTGCCAGCAGCTTAGCGAGGACTAGCAACTACGAGCAGTACTTC.

The rearrangement links TRBV7-9 to TRBJ1-1, with D maybe TRBD1 (6 bases). V gave up 5 bases and J gave up 0 bases, with 13 bases separating them. The CDR3 is 15 amino acids. Germline-derived CDR1 and CDR2 are SEHNR and FQNEAQ (reference sequence). CDR3 nucleotides: TGTGCCAGCAGCCCAGCCGGGGGCATGAACACTGAAGCTTTCTTT. This sequence encodes CASSPAGGMNTEAFF.

The chain recombines TRBV19 with TRBJ2-7; D gene ambiguous. The CDR3 sequence is 13 residues long. V was cut by 5 bases and J by 0 bases, with 8 bases left in between. CDR1 and CDR2 from the germline V gene are LNHDA and SQIVND (reference sequence). This CDR3 reads CASSLTSSYEQYF. The CDR3 DNA reads TGTGCCAGTAGTTTGACATCCTCCTACGAGCAGTACTTC.

The genes are TRBV10-3 and TRBJ2-7, with TRBD2 matching 7 bases. The CDR3 totals 12 residues. V lost 7 bases and J lost 6; bases outside the gene matches: 6. Germline V gene sequence: CDR1 ENHRY, CDR2 SYGVKD. The CDR3 DNA follows: TGTGCCATCAAGGGGACTACACCCGAGCAGTACTTC. The encoded protein is CAIKGTTPEQYF.

This chain joins TRBV30 and TRBJ2-5; 11 bases fit TRBD1. The J call may be mistaken, given a closer DNA end match to TRBJ2-7. In germline, CDR1 is GTSNPN, CDR2 SVGIG (reference sequence). The CDR3 consists of 13 residues. CDR3 protein: CAWRGTGGYEQYF. In DNA, the CDR3 is TGTGCCTGGAGGGGGACAGGGGGCTACGAGCAGTACTTC.

This clone was observed a single time. The gene calls are TRBV9 and TRBJ2-4; 9 nucleotides agree with TRBD1. V shed 0 bases and J 3 bases; nucleotides not matched to a gene: 4. This CDR3 has 16 residues. Germline V gene lookup returns CDR1 SGDLS and CDR2 YYNGEE. CDR3 protein: CASSVGDRVSKNIQYF. For the CDR3, the DNA is TGTGCCAGCAGCGTAGGGGACAGGGTGAGCAAAAACATTCAGTACTTC.

V is TRBV27 and J is TRBJ2-7; possibly TRBD2 for D (5 bases). Looked up from germline, CDR1 is MNHEY and CDR2 is SMNVEV (reference sequence). Trimming cost V 6 bases and J 2 bases, with 17 bases left between them. This CDR3 is built from 15 residues. CDR3 protein: CASSFSRGAPYEQYF. The CDR3 DNA reads as TGTGCCAGCAGCTTCTCCCGGGGAGCTCCCTACGAGCAGTACTTC.

The rearrangement joins TRBV21-1 to TRBJ2-1; the table's D call of TRBD1 was not tested on the DNA. TRBV21-1 corresponds to a pseudogene. The CDR3 loop spans 19 amino acids. The CDR3 bases are TGTGCCAGCAGCAAAAAGTTGGGGAACGGGACAGGGTCTTACAATGAGCAGTTCTTC. This encodes CASSKKLGNGTGSYNEQFF.

The chain has TRBV7-8 and TRBJ2-2, with D unclear. The CDR3 length is 14 residues. Germline loops: CDR1 SGHVS, CDR2 FQNEAQ. Between the trimmed V and J ends, which lost 1 base and 5 bases, there was a span of 8 bases. The CDR3 here is CASSLVADTGELFF. Written as DNA, the CDR3 is TGTGCCAGCAGCTTAGTGGCAGATACCGGGGAGCTGTTTTTT.